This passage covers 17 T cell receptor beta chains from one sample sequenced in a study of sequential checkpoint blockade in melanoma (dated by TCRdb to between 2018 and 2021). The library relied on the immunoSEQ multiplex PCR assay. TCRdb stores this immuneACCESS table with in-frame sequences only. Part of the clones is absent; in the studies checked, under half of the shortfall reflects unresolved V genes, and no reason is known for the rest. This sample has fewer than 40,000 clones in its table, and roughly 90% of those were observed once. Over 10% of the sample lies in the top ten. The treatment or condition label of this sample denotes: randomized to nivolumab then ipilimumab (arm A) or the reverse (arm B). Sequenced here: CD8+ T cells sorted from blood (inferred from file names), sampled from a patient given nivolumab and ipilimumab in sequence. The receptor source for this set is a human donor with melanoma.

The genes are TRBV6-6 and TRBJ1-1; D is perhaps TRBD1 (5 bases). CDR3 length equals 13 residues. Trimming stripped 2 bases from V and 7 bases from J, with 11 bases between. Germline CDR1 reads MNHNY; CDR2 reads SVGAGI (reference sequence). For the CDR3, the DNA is TGTGCCAGCAGTTACCTCCGGGGGGTTGAAGCTTTCTTT. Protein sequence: CASSYLRGVEAFF.

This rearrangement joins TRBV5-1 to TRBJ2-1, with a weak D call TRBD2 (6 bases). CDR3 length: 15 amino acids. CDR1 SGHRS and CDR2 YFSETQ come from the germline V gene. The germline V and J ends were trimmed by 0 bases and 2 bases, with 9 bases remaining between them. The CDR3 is CASSLERLAYNEQFF. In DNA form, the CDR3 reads TGCGCCAGCAGCTTGGAGCGACTAGCCTACAATGAGCAGTTCTTC.

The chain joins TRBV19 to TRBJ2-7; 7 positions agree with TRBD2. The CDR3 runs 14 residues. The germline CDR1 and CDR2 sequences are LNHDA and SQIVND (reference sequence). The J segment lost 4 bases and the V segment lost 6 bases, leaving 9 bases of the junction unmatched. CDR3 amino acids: CASSPIAGPYEQYF. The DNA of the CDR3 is TGTGCCAGTAGCCCCATAGCGGGCCCTTACGAGCAGTACTTC.

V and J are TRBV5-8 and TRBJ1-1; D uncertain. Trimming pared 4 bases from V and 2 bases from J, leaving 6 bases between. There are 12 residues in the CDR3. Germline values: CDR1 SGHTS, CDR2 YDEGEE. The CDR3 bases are TGTGCCAGCAGCCCAACTAACACTGAAGCTTTCTTT. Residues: CASSPTNTEAFF.

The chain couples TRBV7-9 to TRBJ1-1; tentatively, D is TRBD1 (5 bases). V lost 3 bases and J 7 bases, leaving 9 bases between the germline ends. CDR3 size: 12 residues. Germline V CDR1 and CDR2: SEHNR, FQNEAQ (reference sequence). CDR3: CASSLQGIEAFF. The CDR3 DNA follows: TGTGCCAGCAGCTTGCAGGGAATTGAAGCTTTCTTT.

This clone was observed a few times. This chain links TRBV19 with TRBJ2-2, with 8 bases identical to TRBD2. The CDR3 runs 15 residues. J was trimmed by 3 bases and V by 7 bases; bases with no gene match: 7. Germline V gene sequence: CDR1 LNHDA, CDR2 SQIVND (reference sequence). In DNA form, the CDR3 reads TGTGCCAGTAATTCCGGGACTAGATACACCGGGGAGCTGTTTTTT. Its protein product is CASNSGTRYTGELFF.

The CDR3 DNA follows: TGTGCCAGCAGTACTAGGACGGGACTAGCGGGGGACTCAGATACGCAGTATTTT. Its protein product is CASSTRTGLAGDSDTQYF. The chain uses TRBV27 and TRBJ2-3; 14 nucleotides agree with TRBD2. The V gene's germline CDR1 is MNHEY and CDR2 SMNVEV (reference sequence). CDR3 length equals 18 residues. V gave up 5 bases and J gave up 4 bases; unmatched junction bases: 11.

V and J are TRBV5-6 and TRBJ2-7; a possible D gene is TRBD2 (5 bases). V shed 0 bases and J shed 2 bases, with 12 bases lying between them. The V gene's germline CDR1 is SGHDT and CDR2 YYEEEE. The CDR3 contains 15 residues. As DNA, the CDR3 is TGTGCCAGCAGCTTGGTACGGGGAACAGCCTACGAGCAGTACGTC. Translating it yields CASSLVRGTAYEQYV.

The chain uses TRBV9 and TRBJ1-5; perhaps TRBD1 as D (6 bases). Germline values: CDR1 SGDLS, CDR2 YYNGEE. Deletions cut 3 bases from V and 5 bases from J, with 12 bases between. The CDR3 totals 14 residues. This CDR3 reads CASSEGPGDQPQHF. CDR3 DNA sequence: TGTGCCAGCAGCGAGGGGCCAGGGGATCAGCCCCAGCATTTT.

This CDR3 is CASSSLGVGTEAFF. The CDR3 bases are TGCGCCAGCAGCTCATTAGGGGTAGGCACTGAAGCTTTCTTT. V and J are TRBV5-1 and TRBJ1-1, with a weak D call TRBD1 (5 bases). The germline V and J ends were trimmed by 3 bases and 4 bases, with 13 bases remaining between them. This CDR3 region has 14 residues. Germline CDR1 SGHRS, CDR2 YFSETQ. The full variable domain, in which reference TRBV5-1 and TRBJ1-1 provide the parts outside the CDR3, is KAGVTQTPRYLIKTRGQQVTLSCSPISGHRSVSWYQQTPGQGLQFLFEYFSETQRNKGNFPGRFSGRQFSNSRSEMNVSTLELGDSALYLCASSSLGVGTEAFFGQGTRLTVV.

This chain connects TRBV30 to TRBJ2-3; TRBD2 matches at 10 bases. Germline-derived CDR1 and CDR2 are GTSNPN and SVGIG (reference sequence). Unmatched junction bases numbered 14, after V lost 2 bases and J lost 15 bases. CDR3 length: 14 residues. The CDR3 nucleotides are TGTGCCTGGAGTTCTACTAGCGGGGCCGCATGGCGATATTTT. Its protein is CAWSSTSGAAWRYF.

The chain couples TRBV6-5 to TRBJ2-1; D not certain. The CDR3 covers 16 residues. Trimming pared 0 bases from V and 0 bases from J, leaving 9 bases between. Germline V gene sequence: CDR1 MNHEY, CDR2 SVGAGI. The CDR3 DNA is TGTGCCAGCAGTTACTCTCCCAGACACTCCTACAATGAGCAGTTCTTC. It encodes CASSYSPRHSYNEQFF.

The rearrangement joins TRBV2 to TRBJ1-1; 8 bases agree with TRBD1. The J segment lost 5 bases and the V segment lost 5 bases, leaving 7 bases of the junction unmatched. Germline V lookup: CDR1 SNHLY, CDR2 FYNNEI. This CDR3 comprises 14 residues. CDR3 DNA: TGTGCCAGCAGTAATTTTCAGGGGGCAACTGAAGCTTTCTTT. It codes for CASSNFQGATEAFF.

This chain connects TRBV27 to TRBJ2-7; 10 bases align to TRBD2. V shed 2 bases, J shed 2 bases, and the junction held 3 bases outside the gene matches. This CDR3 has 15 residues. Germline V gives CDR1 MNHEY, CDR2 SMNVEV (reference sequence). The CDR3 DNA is TGTGCCAGCAGTTTAGGAGCGGGAGGGCCCTACGAGCAGTACGTC. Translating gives CASSLGAGGPYEQYV.

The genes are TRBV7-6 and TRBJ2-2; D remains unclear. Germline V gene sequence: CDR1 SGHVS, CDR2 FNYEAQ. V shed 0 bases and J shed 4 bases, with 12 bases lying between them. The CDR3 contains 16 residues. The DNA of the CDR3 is TGTGCCAGCAGCTTAGCCCACCCCCGACTCACCGGGGAGCTGTTTTTT. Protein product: CASSLAHPRLTGELFF.

CDR3: CASSPGGNTIYF. CDR3 bases: TGTGCCAGCTCTCCCGGGGGAAACACCATATATTTT. The chain joins TRBV7-2 to TRBJ1-3; D unresolved. Trimming took 8 bases from V and 4 from J, leaving 9 bases between them. The CDR3 extends over 12 amino acids. Germline V gene lookup returns CDR1 SGHTA and CDR2 FQGNSA. Full variable domain (missing parts from reference TRBV7-2 and TRBJ1-3): GAGVSQSPSNKVTEKGKDVELRCDPISGHTALYWYRQSLGQGLEFLIYFQGNSAPDKSGLPSDRFSAERTGGSVSTLTIQRTQQEDSAVYLCASSPGGNTIYFGEGSWLTVV.

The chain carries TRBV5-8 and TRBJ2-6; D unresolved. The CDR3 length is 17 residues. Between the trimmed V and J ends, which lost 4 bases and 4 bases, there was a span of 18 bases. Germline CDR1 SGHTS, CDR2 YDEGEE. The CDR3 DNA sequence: TGTGCCAGCAGCCACGATCCTGTACTTCGGGGGGCCAACGTCCTGACTTTC. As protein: CASSHDPVLRGANVLTF. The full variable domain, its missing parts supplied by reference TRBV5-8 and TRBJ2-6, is EAGVTQSPTHLIKTRGQQATLRCSPISGHTSVYWYQQALGLGLQFLLWYDEGEERNRGNFPPRFSGRQFPNYSSELNVNALELEDSALYLCASSHDPVLRGANVLTFGAGSRLTVL.